Below, 29 T cell receptor beta chains from the same sample are listed, as sequenced in a study of CD8 T cells in Susac syndrome. RNA totalling 0.5 to 1 ug underwent reverse transcription with random hexamers. TCRdb recomputed calls from the immunoSEQ multiplex PCR reads with MiXCR, one row per CDR3 protein. The table shows a few hundred thousand distinct CDR3 sequences, with 80% to 95% occurring only once. Specimen: CD4+ T cells from PBMCs. The receptors derive from a human donor with multiple sclerosis.

V is TRBV7-9 and J is TRBJ1-1; perhaps TRBD1 as D (5 bases). Germline V gene lookup returns CDR1 SEHNR and CDR2 FQNEAQ (reference sequence). V dropped 4 bases and J dropped 0 bases, with 12 bases sitting between them. This CDR3 region has 15 residues. The CDR3 loop reads CASSSSGILNTEAFF. CDR3 coding DNA: TGTGCCAGCAGCTCCTCAGGGATTTTGAACACTGAAGCTTTCTTT.

The genes are TRBV20-1 and TRBJ1-6; D is uncertain. The V end was cut by 0 bases, the J end by 7 bases, with 10 bases between. The CDR3 totals 14 residues. From germline, CDR1 is DFQATT and CDR2 SNEGSKA (reference sequence). The CDR3 loop is CSARDPPGNSPLHF. CDR3 DNA: TGCAGTGCTAGAGACCCCCCCGGCAATTCACCCCTCCACTTT.

This rearrangement joins TRBV24-1 to TRBJ2-5; D is perhaps TRBD1 (6 bases). Per the germline V gene, CDR1 is KGHDR and CDR2 is SFDVKD. There are 13 residues in the CDR3. The V and J ends lost 7 bases and 10 bases respectively, with 18 bases between them. CDR3 nucleotides: TGTGCCACCAGGCAGGGGCCACGAGGGGACCAGTACTTC. Translating gives CATRQGPRGDQYF.

The V call is TRBV28, the J call TRBJ2-5, with D maybe TRBD1 (6 bases). The CDR3 loop spans 14 amino acids. Germline CDR1 MDHEN, CDR2 SYDVKM. Trimming took 8 bases from V and 2 from J, leaving 15 bases between them. The CDR3, as DNA: TGTGCCAGCCAAAGGGGGACCCTTCAAGAGACCCAGTACTTC. The encoded protein is CASQRGTLQETQYF.

This clonotype was observed once. The gene calls are TRBV5-4 and TRBJ2-5, with 9 bases that match TRBD1. The CDR3 has 13 amino acids. From germline, CDR1 is SGHNT and CDR2 YYREEE (reference sequence). V gave up 4 bases and J gave up 4 bases; unmatched junction bases: 2. The CDR3 DNA sequence: TGTGCCAGCAGCGACAGGGGGGGAGAGACCCAGTACTTC. Its translation is CASSDRGGETQYF.

The chain uses TRBV5-6 and TRBJ2-1; 10 nucleotides line up with TRBD2. The ends lost 4 bases at V and 8 bases at J; junction bases unmatched: 9. The CDR3 consists of 15 residues. Germline CDR1 SGHDT, CDR2 YYEEEE. DNA for the CDR3: TGTGCCAGCAGCCCGGGACTAGCGAGAGGCGATGAGCAGTTCTTC. This encodes CASSPGLARGDEQFF.

CDR3 in amino acids: CASSRIQSNQPQHF. CDR3 coding DNA: TGTGCCAGCAGTCGGATTCAGAGCAATCAGCCCCAGCATTTT. The V and J genes are TRBV6-1 and TRBJ1-5; D not resolved. V was cut by 5 bases and J by 1 base, with 9 bases left in between. Germline CDR1 MNHNS, CDR2 SASEGT. The CDR3 sequence is 14 residues long.

The J gene is TRBJ1-5, the V gene TRBV19; D is possibly TRBD1 (6 bases). Germline assignment: CDR1 LNHDA and CDR2 SQIVND (reference sequence). Trimming took 7 bases from V and 5 from J, leaving 12 bases between them. The CDR3 has 13 residues. CDR3 sequence reads: CASTGGRDQPQHF. The CDR3 DNA reads as TGTGCCAGTACGGGGGGGCGCGATCAGCCCCAGCATTTT.

CDR3 nucleotides: TGTGCCAGCAGCCTGGGGGGACTGATAGCCAATGAGCAGTTCTTC. Amino acid sequence: CASSLGGLIANEQFF. This chain connects TRBV12-3 or TRBV12-4 to TRBJ2-1; possibly TRBD2 for D (6 bases). This CDR3 comprises 15 residues. The V end lost 6 bases, the J end lost 6 bases, and 18 bases lay between the germline ends.

This clonotype was detected only a few times. V and J are TRBV7-3 and TRBJ2-3, with D tentatively TRBD2 (5 bases). V was pared by 6 bases and J by 5 bases, with 15 bases between. CDR3 length: 14 residues. Germline CDR1 is SGHTA and CDR2 is FQGTGA. CDR3 coding DNA: TGTGCCAGCAGTCCCGGCCTGGCGGGAGATACGCAGTATTTT. Its translation is CASSPGLAGDTQYF. The complete variable domain, with remaining parts taken from reference TRBV7-3 and TRBJ2-3, reads GAGVSQTPSNKVTEKGKYVELRCDPISGHTALYWYRQSLGQGPEFLIYFQGTGAADDSGLPNDRFFAVRPEGSVSTLKIQRTERGDSAVYLCASSPGLAGDTQYFGPGTRLTVL.

The V and J genes are TRBV5-4 and TRBJ1-2; no firm D call. Germline V gene data show CDR1 as SGHNT and CDR2 as YYREEE (reference sequence). The CDR3 covers 14 residues. Trimming left V 1 base short and J 3 bases short, with 10 bases between. CDR3: CASSLRGPHYGYTF. CDR3 DNA sequence: TGTGCCAGCAGCTTGCGAGGGCCCCACTATGGCTACACCTTC. The whole variable domain, filled in from reference TRBV5-4 and TRBJ1-2, reads ETGVTQSPTHLIKTRGQQVTLRCSSQSGHNTVSWYQQALGQGPQFIFQYYREEENGRGNFPPRFSGLQFPNYSSELNVNALELDDSALYLCASSLRGPHYGYTFGSGTRLTVV.

The CDR3 DNA sequence: TGCGCCAGCAGCCAAGGGGCCTGGGGACTCGGGAGCACAGATACGCAGTATTTT. Translated: CASSQGAWGLGSTDTQYF. V gene TRBV4-1 combines with J gene TRBJ2-3, with D possibly TRBD2 on 6 matching bases. Germline V lookup: CDR1 MGHRA, CDR2 YSYEKL. The V end was cut by 1 base, the J end by 0 bases, with 17 bases between. The CDR3 is 18 residues long.

This clonotype came up once. V is TRBV10-2 and J is TRBJ2-1; D is perhaps TRBD2 (6 bases). The CDR3 loop spans 16 amino acids. The V gene lost 0 bases and the J gene lost 6 bases, with 15 bases spanning the gap. The V gene's germline CDR1 is WSHSY and CDR2 SAAADI. CDR3 sequence: CASSESGGLGGNEQFF. In DNA form, the CDR3 reads TGCGCCAGCAGTGAGTCGGGGGGATTAGGAGGCAATGAGCAGTTCTTC.

The rearrangement joins TRBV12-3 or TRBV12-4 to TRBJ1-2; a possible D gene is TRBD1 (5 bases). The CDR3 sequence is 14 residues long. The V gene lost 6 bases and the J gene lost 1 base, with 12 bases spanning the gap. CDR3 sequence reads: CASSSGAFNYGYTF. DNA of the CDR3: TGTGCCAGCAGCTCCGGGGCCTTTAACTATGGCTACACCTTC.

In this sample, this clonotype turned up a few times. In nucleotides, the CDR3 is TGTGCCAGCAGCCAAGATAGCGGGAGAACCGGGGAGCTGTTTTTT. The encoded protein is CASSQDSGRTGELFF. The J gene is TRBJ2-2, the V gene TRBV4-2; TRBD2 agrees at 9 bases. Losses at the gene ends were 0 bases for V and 5 bases for J; bases not matched to a gene: 1. CDR1 is LGHNA, CDR2 YNFKEQ, per germline. The CDR3 has 15 amino acids.

The chain uses TRBV30 and TRBJ1-2; D ambiguous. From germline, CDR1 is GTSNPN and CDR2 SVGIG (reference sequence). The CDR3 is 15 amino acids. Trimming removed 5 bases from V and 4 bases from J, with 20 bases in between. The CDR3 loop is CAWQRPFGVAYGYTF. The CDR3 DNA sequence: TGTGCCTGGCAGCGCCCCTTTGGGGTAGCCTATGGCTACACCTTC.

The V gene is TRBV29-1, the J gene TRBJ1-1; D unclear. V dropped 4 bases and J dropped 1 base, with 10 bases sitting between them. There are 13 residues in the CDR3. Germline V gene lookup returns CDR1 SQVTM and CDR2 ANQGSEA. In DNA, the CDR3 is TGCAGCGTTGCCGTAGTAACGAACACTGAAGCTTTCTTT. Translated, it gives CSVAVVTNTEAFF. Filled out from reference TRBV29-1 and TRBJ1-1, the complete variable domain reads SAVISQKPSRDICQRGTSLTIQCQVDSQVTMMFWYRQQPGQSLTLIATANQGSEATYESGFVIDKFPISRPNLTFSTLTVSNMSPEDSSIYLCSVAVVTNTEAFFGQGTRLTVV.

V usage is TRBV5-4 and J usage is TRBJ2-1; TRBD2 might be the D (5 bases). The CDR3 runs 12 residues. With 0 bases removed from V and 9 bases from J, the gap between germline ends came to 7 bases. The germline gives CDR1 SGHNT, CDR2 YYREEE (reference sequence). CDR3 in amino acids: CASSLVGGEQFF. Written as DNA, the CDR3 is TGTGCCAGCAGCTTGGTAGGAGGTGAGCAGTTCTTC.

The V call is TRBV29-1, the J call TRBJ1-3; a possible D gene is TRBD1 (5 bases). CDR1 SQVTM and CDR2 ANQGSEA come from the germline V gene. Trimming pared 8 bases from V and 2 bases from J, leaving 10 bases between. This CDR3 comprises 12 residues. The CDR3 DNA follows: TGCAGCCGCGGGGGGACTGGAAACACCATATATTTT. This codes for CSRGGTGNTIYF.

The chain joins TRBV2 to TRBJ1-1; maybe TRBD1 (5 bases). Trimming took off 6 bases at V and 0 bases at J, with 11 bases between the two ends. From germline, CDR1 is SNHLY and CDR2 FYNNEI. The CDR3 consists of 14 residues. CDR3 coding DNA: TGTGCCAGCAGCGTCGGGACGGTGAACACTGAAGCTTTCTTT. As protein: CASSVGTVNTEAFF. The entire variable domain, with the rest obtained from reference TRBV2 and TRBJ1-1, is as follows: EPEVTQTPSHQVTQMGQEVILRCVPISNHLYFYWYRQILGQKVEFLVSFYNNEISEKSEIFDDQFSVERPDGSNFTLKIRSTKLEDSAMYFCASSVGTVNTEAFFGQGTRLTVV.

The chain is built from TRBV14 and TRBJ2-3; 8 bases agree with TRBD2. Germline CDR1 reads SGHDN; CDR2 reads FVKESK. The CDR3 is made up of 15 amino acids. Germline trimming cut 4 bases from V and 1 base from J; bases unmatched to any gene: 4. CDR3 nucleotide sequence: TGTGCCAGCAGCCCAGCGGGAGCCGGCACAGATACGCAGTATTTT. Amino acids: CASSPAGAGTDTQYF.

The V and J genes are TRBV5-1 and TRBJ2-5; 7 nucleotides align to TRBD1. Trimming at V came to 5 bases and at J to 3 bases, leaving 7 bases not matched to a gene. Germline assignment: CDR1 SGHRS and CDR2 YFSETQ. The CDR3 spans 14 residues. The CDR3: CASRWKGGEETQYF. In DNA, the CDR3 is TGCGCCAGCAGGTGGAAAGGGGGCGAAGAGACCCAGTACTTC.

The chain joins TRBV7-6 to TRBJ2-7; D gene ambiguous. Germline CDR1 reads SGHVS; CDR2 reads FNYEAQ. Trimming shortened V by 6 bases and J by 0 bases, and 12 bases separated the two germline ends. The CDR3 is 14 amino acids. The chain's CDR3 is CASRRSGHSYEQYF. The CDR3 DNA follows: TGTGCCAGCAGGCGATCGGGTCACTCCTACGAGCAGTACTTC.

The chain uses TRBV7-2 and TRBJ1-1; D not resolved. Trimming took off 5 bases at V and 5 bases at J, with 15 bases between the two ends. The germline V gene encodes CDR1 SGHTA and CDR2 FQGNSA. The CDR3 runs to 14 residues. The CDR3 DNA is TGTGCCAGCAGCACTACCTGGTCACTAACTGAAGCTTTCTTT. Encoded protein: CASSTTWSLTEAFF.

The gene calls are TRBV30 and TRBJ1-3, with unresolved D. From germline, CDR1 is GTSNPN and CDR2 SVGIG (reference sequence). The CDR3 runs 16 residues. The V and J ends lost 0 bases and 5 bases respectively, with 17 bases between them. This CDR3 is CAWSVQFSDRRNTIYF. The CDR3 DNA follows: TGTGCCTGGAGTGTACAATTCTCGGACCGAAGAAACACCATATATTTT.

The gene calls are TRBV12-3 or TRBV12-4 and TRBJ2-6; no clear D. Trimming took 5 bases from V and 0 from J, leaving 11 bases between them. The length of the CDR3 is 16 residues. In nucleotides, the CDR3 is TGTGCCAGCAGTCCTCGACGGAACTCTGGGGCCAACGTCCTGACTTTC. Translated: CASSPRRNSGANVLTF.

This clonotype was seen a single time. The V and J genes are TRBV25-1 and TRBJ1-6, with D hard to call. The germline CDR1 and CDR2 sequences are MGHDK and SYGVNS. V was trimmed by 5 bases and J by 6 bases, leaving 8 bases between them. This CDR3 is 13 amino acids long. In nucleotides, the CDR3 is TGTGCCAGCAGTCAGGAGGGTAATTCACCCCTCCACTTT. Its protein product is CASSQEGNSPLHF.

The V call is TRBV2, the J call TRBJ2-2; the D is unclear. The V end was cut by 0 bases, the J end by 4 bases, with 6 bases between. Germline-derived CDR1 and CDR2 are SNHLY and FYNNEI. This CDR3 comprises 14 residues. CDR3 amino acids: CASSEALFTGELFF. DNA for the CDR3: TGTGCCAGCAGTGAAGCGCTCTTCACCGGGGAGCTGTTTTTT.

The V call is TRBV6-6, the J call TRBJ1-1; D is undetermined. V gave up 2 bases and J gave up 4 bases, with 11 bases separating them. This CDR3 comprises 14 residues. Germline loops: CDR1 MNHNY, CDR2 SVGAGI (reference sequence). CDR3 coding DNA: TGTGCCAGCAGTTACCGCCCGGGCGGCACTGAAGCTTTCTTT. This sequence encodes CASSYRPGGTEAFF.